Here is one T cell receptor beta chain with its context. Its target is not known. This specimen comes from a study of T-cell memory formation after mild COVID-19. Regarding the study as a whole: CM and EM subsets held most contracting CD4+ clones; EMRA held CD8+ ones.

TCRdb fed the 5' RACE reads into MiXCR, producing one record per CDR3 protein. The data show 550,000 to 600,000 distinct CDR3 sequences, with around a sixth seen just once and about 8.1% held by the top ten. This CDR3 region has 16 residues. After removal of 2 bases from V and 2 bases from J, the junction contained 6 bases not matched to a gene. The germline CDR1 and CDR2 sequences are SGHTA and FQGNSA. The sequenced material came from PBMCs or a T cell subset sorted from them (not recorded which). The rearrangement uses TRBV7-2 and TRBJ1-3; TRBD1 agrees at 7 bases. This receptor was taken from an adult woman who had mild COVID-19 (a few samples of this study predate the infection). Cell type and time point are not known. The CDR3 here is CASSLSQGVAGNTIYF. In DNA form, the CDR3 reads TGTGCCAGCAGCTTAAGCCAGGGGGTAGCTGGAAACACCATATATTTT. Looking up the rest from reference TRBV7-2 and TRBJ1-3 gives the full variable domain: GAGVSQSPSNKVTEKGKDVELRCDPISGHTALYWYRQSLGQGLEFLIYFQGNSAPDKSGLPSDRFSAERTGGSVSTLTIQRTQQEDSAVYLCASSLSQGVAGNTIYFGEGSWLTVV.